What follows are 5 T cell receptor beta chains derived from one specimen sequenced in a study of cytomegalovirus exposure and HLA in healthy donors. The study ran its PCR with 60 Vbeta and 13 Jbeta primers. The data were produced by immunoSEQ multiplex PCR, yet TCRdb's version contains in-frame clones alone and is incomplete. The sample records some 120,000 clones, about four fifths being singletons. Sequencing used PBMCs. These receptors were obtained from a man aged 25 to 40 in good health and CMV-seropositive.

J is TRBJ2-7 and V is TRBV13; 7 positions match TRBD2. CDR3 size: 14 residues. Trimming took 5 bases from V and 5 from J; bases not matched to a gene: 9. CDR1 is PRHDT and CDR2 is FYEKMQ in the germline V gene (reference sequence). The CDR3 nucleotides read TGTGCCAGCAGCCTTGGATCCGGGAGGAACGAGCAGTACTTC. This encodes CASSLGSGRNEQYF.

In the case of this clone: Germline and junction disagree at one end, which may indicate a read error. The chain recombines TRBV20-1 with TRBJ1-2; D gene uncertain. Germline lookup yields CDR1 DFQATT and CDR2 SNEGSKA (reference sequence). The CDR3 runs 10 residues. The CDR3 is CSAADYGYPF. The CDR3 DNA is TGCAGTGCCGCAGACTATGGCTACCCCTTC.

The chain couples TRBV11-2 to TRBJ1-3, with TRBD1 matching 9 bases. The CDR3 has 14 residues. Germline trimming cut 4 bases from V and 8 bases from J; bases unmatched to any gene: 6. Germline V CDR1 and CDR2: SGHAT, FQNNGV. The chain's CDR3 is CASSSGQGSYTIYF. For the CDR3, the DNA is TGTGCCAGCAGCTCGGGACAGGGTTCCTACACCATATATTTT.

Remarks on this clone: Other nucleotide sequences from this sample produce the same CDR3. The chain uses TRBV19 and TRBJ2-5; maybe TRBD2 (6 bases). The V and J ends lost 1 base and 2 bases respectively, with 11 bases between them. CDR1 is LNHDA and CDR2 is SQIVND in the germline V gene (reference sequence). CDR3 size: 15 residues. The CDR3 nucleotides read TGTGCCAGTAGTATAGGGGCCGGGGGACAAGAGACCCAGTACTTC. Protein product: CASSIGAGGQETQYF.

The chain combines TRBV27 with TRBJ1-5; 7 nucleotides agree with TRBD1. J lost 5 bases, V lost 2 bases, and 3 bases had no gene match. Per the germline V gene, CDR1 is MNHEY and CDR2 is SMNVEV (reference sequence). The CDR3 is 14 amino acids. This CDR3 reads CASSLTRGHQPQHF. CDR3 DNA: TGTGCCAGCAGTTTAACAAGGGGGCATCAGCCCCAGCATTTT.